The clone carrying this TCR beta chain has just a few counts. Its antigen is undetermined. The CDR3 loop spans 13 amino acids. V shed 2 bases and J shed 5 bases, with 13 bases lying between them. Germline V gives CDR1 DFQATT, CDR2 SNEGSKA (reference sequence). The data are from a study of T-cell reconstitution after alpha-beta-depleted transplantation in children. During its preparation, the TCRbeta library received unique molecular identifiers. Via MiXCR, TCRdb re-called the PCR reads, giving one row per CDR3 protein. The sample holds about 130,000 distinct CDR3 sequences, roughly 10% seen once. Regarding the study as a whole: The main origin of T-cell counts and diversity one year after transplant was newly produced T cells. At day 60, the high TCRbeta diversity found in some patients originated from recipient T cells and thymic progenitors that had survived.

This clonotype was obtained from a girl under three years old who had a stem cell transplant for combined immunodeficiency, so the T cells may come from the graft donor. The specimen comprised PBMCs, mostly from graft donor cells, sampled 180 days after TCRalphabeta/CD19-depleted stem cell transplant. The rearrangement uses TRBV20-1 and TRBJ2-7, with D maybe TRBD2 (5 bases). Written as DNA, the CDR3 is TGCAGTGCTAGACAGGTTCGGGGAGACGAGCAGTACTTC. Translated: CSARQVRGDEQYF.